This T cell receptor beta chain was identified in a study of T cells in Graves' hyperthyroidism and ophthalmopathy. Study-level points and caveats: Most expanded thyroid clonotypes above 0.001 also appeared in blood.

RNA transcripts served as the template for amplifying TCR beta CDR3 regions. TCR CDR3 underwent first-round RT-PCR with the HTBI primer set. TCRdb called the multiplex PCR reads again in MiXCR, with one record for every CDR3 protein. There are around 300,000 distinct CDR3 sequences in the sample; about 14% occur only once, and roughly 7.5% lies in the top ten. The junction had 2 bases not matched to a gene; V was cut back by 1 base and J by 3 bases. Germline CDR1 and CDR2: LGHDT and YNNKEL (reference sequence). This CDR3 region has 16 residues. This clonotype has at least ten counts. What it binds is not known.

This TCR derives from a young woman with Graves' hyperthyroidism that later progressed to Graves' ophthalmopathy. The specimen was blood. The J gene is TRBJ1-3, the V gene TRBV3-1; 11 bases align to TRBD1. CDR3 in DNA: TGTGCCAGCAGCCAAGGGACAGGGGGCTATGGAAACACCATATATTTT. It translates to CASSQGTGGYGNTIYF.